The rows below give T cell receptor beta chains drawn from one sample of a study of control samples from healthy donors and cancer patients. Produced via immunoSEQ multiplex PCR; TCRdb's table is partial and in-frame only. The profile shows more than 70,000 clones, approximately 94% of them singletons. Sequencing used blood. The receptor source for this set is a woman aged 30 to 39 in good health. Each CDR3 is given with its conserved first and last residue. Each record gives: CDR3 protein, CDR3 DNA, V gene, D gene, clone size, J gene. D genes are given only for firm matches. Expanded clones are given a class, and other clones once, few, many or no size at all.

CASTPSGAGNQPQHF TGTGCCAGCACCCCTAGCGGGGCGGGCAATCAGCCCCAGCATTTT TRBV6-5 - - TRBJ1-5
CASSVSQANTEAFF TGTGCCAGCAGTGTATCCCAGGCGAACACTGAAGCTTTCTTT TRBV2 - - TRBJ1-1
CASSQDYSLFF TGCGCCAGCAGCCAAGATTATTCACTGTTTTTT TRBV4-1 - - TRBJ1-4
CSVEAGGREEQFF TGCAGCGTTGAAGCGGGGGGTCGGGAGGAGCAGTTCTTC TRBV29-1 TRBD2 - TRBJ2-1
CASSGGGRGAGNEQFF TGTGCCAGCAGTGGCGGGGGGCGGGGGGCGGGGAATGAGCAGTTCTTC TRBV2 TRBD2 - TRBJ2-1
CASSIRMGDEKLFF TGTGCCAGTAGTATTAGAATGGGAGATGAAAAACTGTTTTTT TRBV19 - - TRBJ1-4
CASRIIAGVKETQYF TGTGCCAGCAGGATAATAGCGGGGGTGAAGGAGACCCAGTACTTC TRBV2 TRBD2 - TRBJ2-5
CASSQVGSRYNEQFF TGTGCCAGCAGTCAGGTCGGCTCCCGATACAATGAGCAGTTCTTC TRBV25-1 - - TRBJ2-1
CASRGGPGELFF TGTGCCAGCAGGGGGGGGCCCGGGGAGCTGTTTTTT TRBV11-3 - - TRBJ2-2
CASGRGEEQFF TGTGCTAGTGGCAGGGGTGAAGAGCAGTTCTTC TRBV12-5 - - TRBJ2-1
CASRLAVVEQFF TGTGCCAGCAGACTAGCGGTAGTTGAGCAGTTCTTC TRBV6-5 TRBD2 - TRBJ2-1
CASSAQGHQPQHF TGTGCCAGCAGTGCCCAGGGACATCAGCCCCAGCATTTT TRBV12-3/TRBV12-4 - - TRBJ1-5
CSASDRGLGTEAFF TGCAGTGCTAGTGACAGGGGGCTTGGAACTGAAGCTTTCTTT TRBV20-1 TRBD1 - TRBJ1-1
CASRYSYSPLHF TGTGCCAGCAGGTACAGCTATTCACCCCTCCACTTT TRBV12-3/TRBV12-4 - - TRBJ1-6
CASSLVGTENTEAFF TGCGCCAGCAGCTTGGTAGGGACGGAGAACACTGAAGCTTTCTTT TRBV5-1 - - TRBJ1-1
CASRRAGDMNTEAFF TGTGCCAGCAGAAGGGCAGGTGACATGAACACTGAAGCTTTCTTT TRBV21-1 - - TRBJ1-1
CASSLEADNEQFF TGCGCCAGCAGCTTGGAGGCAGACAATGAGCAGTTCTTC TRBV5-1 - - TRBJ2-1
CASRGQGEKTEAFF TGTGCCAGCAGAGGACAGGGGGAGAAGACTGAAGCTTTCTTT TRBV28 TRBD1 - TRBJ1-1
CASSLIGFGETQYF TGTGCCAGCAGCTTAATAGGGTTTGGGGAGACCCAGTACTTC TRBV7-3 - - TRBJ2-5
CASSYRLAEYNEQFF TGCGCCAGCAGCTACAGACTAGCGGAATACAATGAGCAGTTCTTC TRBV5-1 TRBD2 - TRBJ2-1
CASSRTAATGELFF TGTGCCAGCAGCCGGACAGCTGCAACCGGGGAGCTGTTTTTT TRBV6-5 - - TRBJ2-2
CASSLEGPPNSPLHF TGTGCCAGCAGCTTAGAAGGTCCACCTAATTCACCCCTCCACTTT TRBV7-8 - - TRBJ1-6
CSTTRGNTEAFF TGCAGCACAACAAGGGGAAACACTGAAGCTTTCTTT TRBV29-1 - - TRBJ1-1
CASSEGGHRRQPQHF TGTGCCAGCAGCGAGGGGGGACATCGCCGGCAGCCCCAGCATTTT TRBV6-2/TRBV6-3 - once TRBJ1-5
CASTPSGRTYEQYF TGTGCCAGCACCCCTTCCGGGAGGACCTACGAGCAGTACTTC TRBV11-2 TRBD2 - TRBJ2-7
CASSPRQFSTDTQYF TGTGCCAGCAGCCCCCGACAGTTTAGCACAGATACGCAGTATTTT TRBV6-5 - - TRBJ2-3
CASSFELAGVYNEQFF TGTGCCAGTTCCTTCGAACTAGCGGGGGTTTACAATGAGCAGTTCTTC TRBV5-6 TRBD2 - TRBJ2-1
CASKRTDSSGNTIYF TGTGCCAGCAAAAGGACAGATAGCTCTGGAAACACCATATATTTT TRBV2 - - TRBJ1-3
CASSLVVGRANF TGTGCCAGCAGTTTAGTGGTAGGCAGGGCGAACTTC TRBV28 - - TRBJ2-7
CASSGGQGIYGYTF TGTGCCAGCTCGGGGGGACAGGGCATCTATGGCTACACCTTC TRBV18 TRBD1 - TRBJ1-2
CAISDPVLATEAFF TGTGCCATCAGTGACCCCGTATTGGCCACTGAAGCTTTCTTT TRBV10-3 - - TRBJ1-1
CASSAGLVQETQYF TGTGCCAGCAGTGCGGGACTAGTTCAAGAGACCCAGTACTTC TRBV2 TRBD2 - TRBJ2-5
CASSSDRNSPLHF TGTGCCAGCAGCTCAGACAGAAATTCACCCCTCCACTTT TRBV5-5 - - TRBJ1-6
CASSLDRDTEAFF TGTGCCAGTAGTTTGGACAGGGACACTGAAGCTTTCTTT TRBV19 TRBD1 - TRBJ1-1
CASRLGVGATEAFF TGTGCCAGCAGACTAGGGGTCGGGGCCACTGAAGCTTTCTTT TRBV5-8 - - TRBJ1-1
CASSFLRQSYEQYF TGTGCCAGCAGCTTCCTACGACAGTCCTACGAGCAGTACTTC TRBV5-6 - - TRBJ2-7
CASSPGTGSRNEQFF TGCGCCAGCAGCCCCGGGACAGGGTCACGGAATGAGCAGTTCTTC TRBV5-1 TRBD1 - TRBJ2-1
CAWSVGSPTLHF TGTGCCTGGAGTGTTGGATCTCCGACCCTCCACTTT TRBV30 - - TRBJ1-6
CAWSSTTSGNTIYF TGTGCCTGGAGTTCTACAACCTCTGGAAACACCATATATTTT TRBV30 - few TRBJ1-3
CASRWDTENTEAFF TGTGCCAGCAGATGGGACACTGAGAACACTGAAGCTTTCTTT TRBV2 - - TRBJ1-1
CASSKSRGAGTEAFF TGTGCCAGCAGCAAAAGCAGGGGAGCCGGCACTGAAGCTTTCTTT TRBV2 - - TRBJ1-1
CASSTGRQNGHFQHF TGTGCCAGCTCAACGGGGAGACAGAACGGCCATTTCCAGCATTTT TRBV18 - - TRBJ1-5
CASSSGTSDYNEQFF TGTGCCAGCAGTTCCGGGACTAGCGACTACAATGAGCAGTTCTTC TRBV28 TRBD2 once TRBJ2-1
CASSPLAGGNTGELFF TGTGCCAGCAGTCCCCTAGCGGGGGGGAACACCGGGGAGCTGTTTTTT TRBV5-4 TRBD2 once TRBJ2-2
CASKLEAAVNQPQHF TGTGCCAGCAAATTGGAAGCAGCGGTGAATCAGCCCCAGCATTTT TRBV4-2 - - TRBJ1-5
CASSHRGHTGELFF TGTGCCAGCAGTCACAGGGGGCATACCGGGGAGCTGTTTTTT TRBV27 TRBD1 - TRBJ2-2
CASSPAGTGTEAFF TGTGCCAGCAGTCCCGCCGGGACAGGTACTGAAGCTTTCTTT TRBV13 TRBD1 - TRBJ1-1
CAWEALNRAGGKLFF TGTGCCTGGGAGGCCCTAAACAGGGCGGGGGGAAAACTGTTTTTT TRBV30 - - TRBJ1-4
CSVPTGPYGYTF TGCAGCGTCCCGACAGGCCCCTATGGCTACACCTTC TRBV29-1 - - TRBJ1-2
CASSLGGDQPQHF TGTGCCAGCAGCTTAGGCGGGGATCAGCCCCAGCATTTT TRBV7-2 - - TRBJ1-5
CASSSGAPGANVLTF TGCGCCAGCAGCTCAGGAGCGCCTGGGGCCAACGTCCTGACTTTC TRBV5-1 - once TRBJ2-6
CASSLGGEVFYEQYF TGTGCCAGTAGTCTGGGGGGAGAGGTATTCTACGAGCAGTACTTC TRBV19 - - TRBJ2-7
CASSFVQGAPQGYTF TGTGCCAGCAGTTTTGTACAGGGGGCGCCCCAGGGCTACACCTTC TRBV28 TRBD1 once TRBJ1-2
CAISESAAYEQYF TGTGCCATCAGTGAGTCGGCAGCCTACGAGCAGTACTTC TRBV10-3 - - TRBJ2-7
CASSSTGTGRLRGANVLTF TGTGCCAGCAGCTCGACGGGCACCGGCCGTCTCCGGGGTGCCAACGTCCTGACTTTC TRBV7-8 - - TRBJ2-6